A single sample gave rise to the 2 T cell receptor beta chains below, sequenced in a study of identical twins. TCRdb independently ran MiXCR on the 5' RACE reads; one entry per CDR3 protein. The table includes about 890,000 distinct CDR3 sequences, 10% to 15% detected once. These data were also filed under a second study, of yellow fever vaccine responses in identical twins.

Sequenced material: PBMCs. The source of these receptors is a woman between 18 and 29 years old in good health.

The sample holds a few counts of this clonotype. The V call is TRBV5-6, the J call TRBJ2-3; a possible D gene is TRBD1 (5 bases). The V end was cut by 1 base, the J end by 0 bases, with 9 bases between. This CDR3 region has 15 residues. CDR1 and CDR2 from the germline V gene are SGHDT and YYEEEE. For the CDR3, the DNA is TGTGCCAGCAGCTTGCCAGGGAAGAGCACAGATACGCAGTATTTT. Amino acid sequence: CASSLPGKSTDTQYF.

The table lists this clonotype with a few counts. V gene TRBV28 combines with J gene TRBJ2-1, with TRBD1 as a possible D gene (6 bases). The CDR3 contains 15 residues. Germline V gives CDR1 MDHEN, CDR2 SYDVKM. V was pared by 5 bases and J by 2 bases, with 13 bases between. The CDR3 sequence: CASSRQATPYNEQFF. In DNA, the CDR3 is TGTGCCAGCAGTCGACAGGCAACCCCCTACAATGAGCAGTTCTTC.